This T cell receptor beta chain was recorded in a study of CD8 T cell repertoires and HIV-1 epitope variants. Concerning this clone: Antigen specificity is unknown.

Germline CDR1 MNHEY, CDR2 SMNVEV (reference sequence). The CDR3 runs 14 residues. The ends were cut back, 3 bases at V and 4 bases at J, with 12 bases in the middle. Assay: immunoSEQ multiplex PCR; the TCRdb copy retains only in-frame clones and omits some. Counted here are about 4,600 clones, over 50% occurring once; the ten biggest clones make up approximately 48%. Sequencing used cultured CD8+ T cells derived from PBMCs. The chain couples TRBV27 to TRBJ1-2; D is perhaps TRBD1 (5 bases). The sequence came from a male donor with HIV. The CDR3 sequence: CASSLWGSGYGYTF. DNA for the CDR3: TGTGCCAGCAGTTTGTGGGGCAGCGGCTATGGCTACACCTTC.